This entry lists 20 T cell receptor beta chains sequenced from one sample in a study of T cell clonotyping in hematopoietic cell transplantation (dated by TCRdb to 2020 to 2022). The time point tag for this specimen amounts to: 180 days after allo-HCT. To prepare the library, the immunoSEQ multiplex PCR assay was applied. Entries here come from immuneACCESS through TCRdb and include only in-frame sequences with V and J called. Some clones fail to appear in such tables; in the studies checked, an unresolved V gene covers under half of the shortfall, and the cause of the remainder is unknown. For this sample the table gives over 8,500 clones, of which 85% to 90% were detected only once. The biggest ten clones account for about a third of the sample. This material consisted of PBMCs, taken 180 days after allogeneic stem cell transplant. The receptors stem from a human patient who had an allogeneic stem cell transplant, so the T cells may come from the graft donor. The donor label of this sample is uncertain. Some clones in this sample may be carry-over from other donors' samples.

The rearrangement joins TRBV6-5 to TRBJ1-1; D remains unclear. This CDR3 comprises 15 residues. V lost 0 bases, J lost 1 base, and 9 bases lay in between. CDR1 MNHEY and CDR2 SVGAGI come from the germline V gene. The CDR3 bases are TGTGCCAGCAGTTACTCTTATAGGCAGAACACTGAAGCTTTCTTT. It translates to CASSYSYRQNTEAFF.

This rearrangement joins TRBV11-3 to TRBJ2-1; D is possibly TRBD2 (5 bases). V was trimmed by 0 bases and J by 7 bases, leaving 13 bases between them. Germline CDR1 is SGHNT and CDR2 is YENEEA. The CDR3 spans 15 residues. CDR3 sequence: CASSLDRELTNEQFF. The DNA of the CDR3 is TGTGCCAGCAGCTTAGATCGGGAACTCACTAATGAGCAGTTCTTC.

The CDR3 DNA sequence: TGTGCCAGTAGTATCTACAGAGAGAGGGGCCTATACAATGAGCAGTTCTTC. This sequence encodes CASSIYRERGLYNEQFF. This chain links TRBV19 with TRBJ2-1; D may be TRBD1 or TRBD2 (5 bases each). Germline loops: CDR1 LNHDA, CDR2 SQIVND (reference sequence). V was cut by 3 bases and J by 4 bases, with 19 bases left in between. The CDR3 runs to 17 residues.

The chain employs TRBV4-1 and TRBJ1-5, with TRBD1 as a possible D gene (6 bases). Trimming removed 3 bases at V and 6 bases at J, with 15 bases between. Germline V CDR1 and CDR2: MGHRA, YSYEKL. This CDR3 is built from 15 residues. The CDR3 bases are TGCGCCAGCAGCCATCTCGGGGGCGCCGGTCAGCCCCAGCATTTT. It codes for CASSHLGGAGQPQHF.

This chain joins TRBV5-1 and TRBJ2-6; no firm D call. Looked up from germline, CDR1 is SGHRS and CDR2 is YFSETQ. This CDR3 comprises 15 residues. Trimming took off 0 bases at V and 0 bases at J, with 4 bases between the two ends. CDR3 DNA: TGCGCCAGCAGCTTGGCAGACTCTGGGGCCAACGTCCTGACTTTC. Its translation: CASSLADSGANVLTF.

This clone has more than one count but fewer than ten. The chain recombines TRBV25-1 with TRBJ2-3; D not certain. Germline values: CDR1 MGHDK, CDR2 SYGVNS. Trimming stripped 8 bases from V and 2 bases from J, with 11 bases between. The CDR3 contains 13 residues. CDR3 in DNA: TGTGCCAGCTCGTCAGACGCCACAGATACGCAGTATTTT. It yields the protein CASSSDATDTQYF.

The genes are TRBV5-4 and TRBJ2-7, with D perhaps TRBD2 (6 bases). V lost 0 bases to trimming and J lost 5 bases, with 9 bases between them. CDR1 and CDR2 (germline): SGHNT, YYREEE (reference sequence). The CDR3 covers 13 residues. The DNA for the CDR3 is TGTGCCAGCAGCTTGGGCGGGGCTGACGAGCAGTACTTC. Translating it yields CASSLGGADEQYF.

This clone was seen more than once but under ten times. The chain recombines TRBV4-3 with TRBJ1-1, with D uncertain. This CDR3 region has 14 residues. Germline V gene data show CDR1 as LGHNA and CDR2 as YSLEER. The V gene lost 2 bases and the J gene lost 6 bases, with 13 bases spanning the gap. The CDR3 nucleotides read TGCGCCAGCAGCCAACTGGGCCGATGGGCTGAAGCTTTCTTT. It translates to CASSQLGRWAEAFF.

The chain couples TRBV5-1 to TRBJ1-1; TRBD1 matches 9 bases. V gave up 6 bases and J gave up 1 base; unmatched junction bases: 7. Germline V gene sequence: CDR1 SGHRS, CDR2 YFSETQ. The CDR3 is 15 residues long. In nucleotides, the CDR3 is TGCGCCAGCAAACAACGGACAGGGGCGAACACTGAAGCTTTCTTT. This gives the protein CASKQRTGANTEAFF.

The CDR3 is CASSPLSETQYF. In nucleotides, the CDR3 is TGTGCCAGCAGCCCGTTGTCGGAGACCCAGTACTTC. The chain joins TRBV7-9 to TRBJ2-5, with D unresolved. CDR1 is SEHNR, CDR2 FQNEAQ, per germline (reference sequence). The CDR3 sequence is 12 residues long. V lost 5 bases and J lost 5, with 9 bases in between. Drawing the rest from reference TRBV7-9 and TRBJ2-5, the complete variable domain is DTGVSQNPRHKITKRGQNVTFRCDPISEHNRLYWYRQTLGQGPEFLTYFQNEAQLEKSRLLSDRFSAERPKGSFSTLEIQRTEQGDSAMYLCASSPLSETQYFGPGTRLLVL.

The table lists this clone with a few counts. The CDR3 nucleotides read TGTGCCAGCAGTTCCGGGACAGTCCCAGGTCCAGAGACCCAGTACTTC. As protein: CASSSGTVPGPETQYF. The chain combines TRBV27 with TRBJ2-5, with 7 bases matching TRBD1. The CDR3 runs 16 residues. Germline CDR1 and CDR2: MNHEY and SMNVEV (reference sequence). Trimming cost V 4 bases and J 4 bases; bases outside gene matches: 12.

The V call is TRBV6-1, the J call TRBJ1-4, with 9 bases aligning to TRBD1. Germline V gene data show CDR1 as MNHNS and CDR2 as SASEGT. CDR3 length: 13 amino acids. Losses at the gene ends were 3 bases for V and 14 bases for J; bases not matched to a gene: 7. CDR3 in amino acids: CASSENRGRGLFF. The CDR3 DNA follows: TGTGCCAGCAGTGAGAACAGGGGGCGAGGTCTGTTTTTT.

The chain has TRBV18 and TRBJ2-7; TRBD1 aligns across 7 bases. V dropped 5 bases and J dropped 3; count of bases not matched to a gene: 4. Germline CDR1 KGHSH, CDR2 LQKENI. CDR3 length: 13 residues. CDR3 DNA sequence: TGTGCCAGCTCAAGGGGACAGAACTACGAGCAGTACTTC. Translated: CASSRGQNYEQYF.

The chain links TRBV9 to TRBJ1-3; weak D call: TRBD1 (5 bases). CDR1 and CDR2 (germline): SGDLS, YYNGEE. The V end lost 2 bases, the J end lost 11 bases, and 11 bases lay between the germline ends. This CDR3 spans 12 amino acids. The CDR3: CASSVSGTAIYF. The CDR3 nucleotides read TGTGCCAGCAGCGTTTCCGGGACTGCCATATATTTT.

The V gene is TRBV7-2, the J gene TRBJ1-5, with a tentative D call TRBD1 (6 bases). V dropped 5 bases and J dropped 4 bases, with 18 bases sitting between them. Germline V gene lookup returns CDR1 SGHTA and CDR2 FQGNSA. This CDR3 has 16 residues. Here the CDR3 reads CASSPGTGWANQPQHF. Here the CDR3 DNA reads TGTGCCAGCAGCCCGGGAACAGGGTGGGCTAATCAGCCCCAGCATTTT.

This clone came up once. V is TRBV7-2 and J is TRBJ2-4; D remains ambiguous. The germline V gene has CDR1 SGHTA and CDR2 FQGNSA. V dropped 4 bases and J dropped 0 bases, with 13 bases sitting between them. This CDR3 has 16 residues. The CDR3 reads CASSYVLGQAKNIQYF. The CDR3 region has the DNA TGTGCCAGCAGCTACGTCCTAGGGCAAGCCAAAAACATTCAGTACTTC. Complete variable domain (other parts from reference TRBV7-2 and TRBJ2-4): GAGVSQSPSNKVTEKGKDVELRCDPISGHTALYWYRQSLGQGLEFLIYFQGNSAPDKSGLPSDRFSAERTGGSVSTLTIQRTQQEDSAVYLCASSYVLGQAKNIQYFGAGTRLSVL.

With respect to this clone: The sample carries other DNA sequences with the same CDR3. V usage is TRBV30 and J usage is TRBJ1-5; tentatively, D is TRBD1 (6 bases). Between the trimmed V and J ends, which lost 2 bases and 4 bases, there was a span of 9 bases. CDR1 and CDR2 (germline): GTSNPN, SVGIG (reference sequence). The CDR3 is 13 residues long. CDR3 protein: CAWSTGSNQPQHF. CDR3 DNA: TGTGCCTGGAGTACAGGGTCGAATCAGCCCCAGCATTTT.

This CDR3 reads CASSSFSGGPGELFF. For the CDR3, the DNA is TGTGCCAGCAGCTCCTTCTCAGGGGGGCCCGGGGAGCTGTTTTTT. This sequence joins TRBV7-2 and TRBJ2-2; D possibly corresponds to TRBD1 (7 bases). Germline CDR1 reads SGHTA; CDR2 reads FQGNSA. The length of the CDR3 is 15 residues. Deletions cut 4 bases from V and 6 bases from J, with 15 bases between.

The chain has TRBV30 and TRBJ1-2; weak D call: TRBD1 (5 bases). V lost 0 bases and J lost 8, with 7 bases in between. The length of the CDR3 is 11 residues. The germline V gene encodes CDR1 GTSNPN and CDR2 SVGIG (reference sequence). As DNA, the CDR3 is TGTGCCTGGAGTGTCCAGGGAGGCTACACCTTC. Protein: CAWSVQGGYTF.

The CDR3 is CASSSLGQGEGTEAFF. CDR3 nucleotide sequence: TGCGCCAGCAGCTCCCTGGGTCAGGGGGAAGGGACTGAAGCTTTCTTT. The chain combines TRBV5-1 with TRBJ1-1, with 7 bases that match TRBD1. The CDR3 length is 16 residues. V was clipped by 3 bases and J by 5 bases; unmatched bases: 13. Germline V gene data show CDR1 as SGHRS and CDR2 as YFSETQ.